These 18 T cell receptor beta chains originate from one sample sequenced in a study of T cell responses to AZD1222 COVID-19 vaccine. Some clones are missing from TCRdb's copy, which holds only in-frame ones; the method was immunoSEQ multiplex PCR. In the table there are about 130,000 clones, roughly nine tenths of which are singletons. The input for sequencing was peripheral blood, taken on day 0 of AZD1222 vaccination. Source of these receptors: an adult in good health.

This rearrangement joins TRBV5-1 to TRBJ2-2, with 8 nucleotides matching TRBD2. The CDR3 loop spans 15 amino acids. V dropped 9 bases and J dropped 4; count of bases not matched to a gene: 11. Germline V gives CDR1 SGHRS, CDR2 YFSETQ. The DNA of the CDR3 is TGCGCCACTAAAGCGGGGGCCCCGGGCACCGGGGAGCTGTTTTTT. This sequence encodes CATKAGAPGTGELFF.

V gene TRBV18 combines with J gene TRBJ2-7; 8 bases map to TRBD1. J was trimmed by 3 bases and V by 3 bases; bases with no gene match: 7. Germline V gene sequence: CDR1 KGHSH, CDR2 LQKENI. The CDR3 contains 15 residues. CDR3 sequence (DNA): TGTGCCAGCTCACCCAAGACAGGGGCCAACTACGAGCAGTACTTC. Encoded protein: CASSPKTGANYEQYF.

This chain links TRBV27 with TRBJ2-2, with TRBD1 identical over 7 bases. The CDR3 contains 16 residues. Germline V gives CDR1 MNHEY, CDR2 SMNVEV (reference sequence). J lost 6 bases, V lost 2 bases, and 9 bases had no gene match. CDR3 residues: CASSLRGPGIAGELFF. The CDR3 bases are TGTGCCAGCAGTTTAAGGGGGCCGGGGATCGCCGGGGAGCTGTTTTTT.

The CDR3 here is CAWSAGWGDSNQPQHF. In nucleotides, the CDR3 is TGTGCCTGGAGTGCGGGTTGGGGGGATAGCAATCAGCCCCAGCATTTT. This chain connects TRBV30 to TRBJ1-5; possible D gene TRBD1, 5 bases. The ends were cut back, 1 base at V and 0 bases at J, with 13 bases in the middle. The CDR3 is 16 residues long. Germline V gives CDR1 GTSNPN, CDR2 SVGIG (reference sequence).

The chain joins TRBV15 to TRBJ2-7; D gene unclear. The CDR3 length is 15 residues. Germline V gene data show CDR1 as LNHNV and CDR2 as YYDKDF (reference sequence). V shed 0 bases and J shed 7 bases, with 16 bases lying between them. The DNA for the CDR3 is TGTGCCACCAGCAGAGATTCGGCCGGACCACGAGAGCAGTACTTC. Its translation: CATSRDSAGPREQYF.

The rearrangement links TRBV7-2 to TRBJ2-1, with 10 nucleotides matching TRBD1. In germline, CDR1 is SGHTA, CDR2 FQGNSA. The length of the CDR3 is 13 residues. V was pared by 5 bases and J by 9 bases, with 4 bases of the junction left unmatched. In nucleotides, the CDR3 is TGTGCCAGCAGCCGTGACAGGGGGCTTGAGCAGTTCTTC. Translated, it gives CASSRDRGLEQFF.

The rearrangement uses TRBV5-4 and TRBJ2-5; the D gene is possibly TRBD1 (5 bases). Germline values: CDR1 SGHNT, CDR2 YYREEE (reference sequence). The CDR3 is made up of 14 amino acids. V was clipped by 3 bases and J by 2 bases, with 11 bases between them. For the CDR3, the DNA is TGTGCCAGCAGCTCCCCCCAGGGACAAGAGACCCAGTACTTC. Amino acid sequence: CASSSPQGQETQYF.

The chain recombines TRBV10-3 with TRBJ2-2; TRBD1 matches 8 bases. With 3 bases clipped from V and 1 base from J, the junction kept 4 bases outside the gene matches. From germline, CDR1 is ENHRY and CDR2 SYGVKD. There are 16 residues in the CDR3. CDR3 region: CAISEPTGGNTGELFF. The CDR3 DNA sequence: TGTGCCATCAGTGAACCAACAGGGGGGAACACCGGGGAGCTGTTTTTT.

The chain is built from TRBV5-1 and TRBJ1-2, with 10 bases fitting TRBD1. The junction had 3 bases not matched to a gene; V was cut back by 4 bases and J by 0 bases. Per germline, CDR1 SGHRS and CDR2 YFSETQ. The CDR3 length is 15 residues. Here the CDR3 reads CASSLGQGANYGYTF. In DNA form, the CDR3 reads TGCGCCAGCAGCCTAGGACAGGGGGCTAACTATGGCTACACCTTC.

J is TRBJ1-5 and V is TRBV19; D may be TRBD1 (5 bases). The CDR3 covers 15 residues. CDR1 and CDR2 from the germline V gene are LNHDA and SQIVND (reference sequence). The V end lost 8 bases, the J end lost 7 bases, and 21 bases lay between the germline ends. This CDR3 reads CASPSTGGSGQPQHF. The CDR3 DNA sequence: TGTGCCAGTCCTTCCACGGGGGGGAGCGGGCAGCCCCAGCATTTT.

In DNA, the CDR3 is TGTGCCAGCAGTGGGGACCTCAAGACTGAAGCTTTCTTT. Translation: CASSGDLKTEAFF. The chain recombines TRBV2 with TRBJ1-1, with D possibly TRBD1 on 5 matching bases. The germline V and J ends were trimmed by 4 bases and 5 bases, with 11 bases remaining between them. CDR3 length equals 13 residues. CDR1 and CDR2 (germline): SNHLY, FYNNEI.

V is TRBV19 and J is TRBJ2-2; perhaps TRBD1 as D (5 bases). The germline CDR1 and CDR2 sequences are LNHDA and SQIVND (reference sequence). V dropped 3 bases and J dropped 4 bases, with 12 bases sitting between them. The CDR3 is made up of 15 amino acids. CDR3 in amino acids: CASSMGQGTTGELFF. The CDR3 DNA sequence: TGTGCCAGTAGTATGGGGCAGGGTACCACCGGGGAGCTGTTTTTT.

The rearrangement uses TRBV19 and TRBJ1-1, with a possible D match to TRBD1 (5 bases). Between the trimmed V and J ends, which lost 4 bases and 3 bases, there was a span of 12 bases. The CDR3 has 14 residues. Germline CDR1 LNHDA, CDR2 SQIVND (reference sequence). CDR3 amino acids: CASSTPGGYTEAFF. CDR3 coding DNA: TGTGCCAGTAGTACCCCGGGGGGGTACACTGAAGCTTTCTTT.

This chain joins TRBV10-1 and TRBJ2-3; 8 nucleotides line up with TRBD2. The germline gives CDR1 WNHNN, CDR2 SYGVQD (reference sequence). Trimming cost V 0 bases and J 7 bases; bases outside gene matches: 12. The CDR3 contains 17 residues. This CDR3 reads CASSESEAGGLSNTQYF. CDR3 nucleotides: TGCGCCAGCAGTGAGTCGGAGGCGGGGGGACTCTCAAATACGCAGTATTTT.

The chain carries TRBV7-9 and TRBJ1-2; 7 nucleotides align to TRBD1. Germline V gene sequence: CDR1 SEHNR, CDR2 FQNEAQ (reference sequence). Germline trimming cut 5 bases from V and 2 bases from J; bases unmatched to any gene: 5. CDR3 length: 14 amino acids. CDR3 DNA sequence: TGTGCCAGCAGCCGCACAGGGGCCAACTATGGCTACACCTTC. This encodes CASSRTGANYGYTF. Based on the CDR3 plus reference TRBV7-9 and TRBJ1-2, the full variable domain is DTGVSQNPRHKITKRGQNVTFRCDPISEHNRLYWYRQTLGQGPEFLTYFQNEAQLEKSRLLSDRFSAERPKGSFSTLEIQRTEQGDSAMYLCASSRTGANYGYTFGSGTRLTVV.

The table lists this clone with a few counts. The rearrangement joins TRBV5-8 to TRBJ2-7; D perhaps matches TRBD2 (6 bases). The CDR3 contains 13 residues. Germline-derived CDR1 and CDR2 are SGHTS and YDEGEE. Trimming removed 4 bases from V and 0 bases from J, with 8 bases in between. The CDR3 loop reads CASSTGSSYEQYF. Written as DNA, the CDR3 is TGTGCCAGCAGCACCGGGAGCTCCTACGAGCAGTACTTC.

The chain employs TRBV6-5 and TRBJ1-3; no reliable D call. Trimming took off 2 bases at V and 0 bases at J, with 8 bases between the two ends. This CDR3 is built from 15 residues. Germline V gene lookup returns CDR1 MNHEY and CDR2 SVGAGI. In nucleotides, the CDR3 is TGTGCCAGCAGTTACGGGTCGAGCTCTGGAAACACCATATATTTT. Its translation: CASSYGSSSGNTIYF.

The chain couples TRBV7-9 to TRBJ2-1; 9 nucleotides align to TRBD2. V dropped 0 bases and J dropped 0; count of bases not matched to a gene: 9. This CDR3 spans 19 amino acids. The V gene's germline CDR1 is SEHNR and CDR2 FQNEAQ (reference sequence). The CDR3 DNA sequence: TGTGCCAGCAGCTTAGCTCTAGCGGGGTTTATTAGCTCCTACAATGAGCAGTTCTTC. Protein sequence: CASSLALAGFISSYNEQFF.